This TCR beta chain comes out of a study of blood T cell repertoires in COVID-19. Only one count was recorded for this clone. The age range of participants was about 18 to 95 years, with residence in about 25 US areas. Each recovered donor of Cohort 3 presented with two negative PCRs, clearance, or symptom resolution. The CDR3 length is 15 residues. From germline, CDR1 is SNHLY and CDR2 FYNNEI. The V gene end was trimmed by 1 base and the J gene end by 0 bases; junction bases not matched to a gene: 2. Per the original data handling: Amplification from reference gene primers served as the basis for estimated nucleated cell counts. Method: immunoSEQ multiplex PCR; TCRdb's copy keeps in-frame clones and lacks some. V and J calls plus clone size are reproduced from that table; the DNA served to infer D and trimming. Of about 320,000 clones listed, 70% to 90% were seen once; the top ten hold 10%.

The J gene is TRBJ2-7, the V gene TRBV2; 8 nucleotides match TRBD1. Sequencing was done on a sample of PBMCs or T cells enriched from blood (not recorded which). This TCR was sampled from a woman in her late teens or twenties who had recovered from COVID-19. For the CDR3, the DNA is TGTGCCAGCAGTGAAGGGACAGGGCCCTCCTACGAGCAGTACTTC. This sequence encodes CASSEGTGPSYEQYF. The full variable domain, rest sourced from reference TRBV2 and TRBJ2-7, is EPEVTQTPSHQVTQMGQEVILRCVPISNHLYFYWYRQILGQKVEFLVSFYNNEISEKSEIFDDQFSVERPDGSNFTLKIRSTKLEDSAMYFCASSEGTGPSYEQYFGPGTRLTVT.